Shown below are 15 T cell receptor beta chains from a single sample sequenced in a study of shared clonotypes between healthy human individuals. TCRdb's copy holds only in-frame clones and misses some; the assay was immunoSEQ multiplex PCR. Of approximately 510,000 clones in the sample, 79% were seen once. Specimen: PBMCs. The receptors stem from a woman between 40 and 50 years old in good health. Some clones in this sample may be carry-over from other donors' samples.

The CDR3 region is CASSTDRTYGYTF. CDR3 DNA: TGTGCCAGCAGCACGGACAGGACCTATGGCTACACCTTC. The chain recombines TRBV7-2 with TRBJ1-2; 7 bases are shared with TRBD1. V lost 5 bases, J lost 4 bases, and 4 bases stayed unmatched. CDR1 and CDR2 from the germline V gene are SGHTA and FQGNSA. The CDR3 spans 13 residues.

The V gene is TRBV27, the J gene TRBJ2-5; 7 bases map to TRBD2. The CDR3 has 17 residues. V shed 2 bases and J 5 bases; nucleotides not matched to a gene: 14. Germline CDR1 and CDR2: MNHEY and SMNVEV (reference sequence). In DNA form, the CDR3 reads TGTGCCAGCAGTTTAGGTTGGGGGAGGGCCGGAAAGGAGACCCAGTACTTC. Protein sequence: CASSLGWGRAGKETQYF.

The chain joins TRBV4-3 to TRBJ2-6; D uncertain. V gave up 0 bases and J gave up 0 bases, with 3 bases separating them. This CDR3 spans 15 amino acids. CDR1 and CDR2 from the germline V gene are LGHNA and YSLEER. The CDR3 protein is CASSQDPSGANVLTF. The CDR3 nucleotides are TGCGCCAGCAGCCAAGACCCCTCTGGGGCCAACGTCCTGACTTTC.

The chain recombines TRBV5-5 with TRBJ2-3; D ambiguous. Trimming shortened V by 5 bases and J by 4 bases, and 17 bases separated the two germline ends. Germline CDR1 and CDR2: SGHKS and YYEKEE (reference sequence). The CDR3 length is 15 residues. This CDR3 reads CASRASGVTADTQYF. CDR3 sequence (DNA): TGTGCCAGCAGGGCCTCTGGGGTCACCGCAGATACGCAGTATTTT.

The V call is TRBV19, the J call TRBJ2-2; D gene ambiguous. The CDR3 spans 15 residues. From germline, CDR1 is LNHDA and CDR2 SQIVND (reference sequence). V was trimmed by 4 bases and J by 1 base, leaving 10 bases between them. The CDR3 loop reads CASSTAGQNTGELFF. The DNA of the CDR3 is TGTGCCAGTAGTACGGCCGGCCAGAACACCGGGGAGCTGTTTTTT.

The rearrangement uses TRBV2 and TRBJ1-6; D gene ambiguous. V gave up 3 bases and J gave up 0 bases, with 6 bases separating them. The CDR3 runs to 15 residues. Germline V gene lookup returns CDR1 SNHLY and CDR2 FYNNEI. Here the CDR3 DNA reads TGTGCCAGCAGTGATCGGAGCTCCTATAATTCACCCCTCCACTTT. Amino acids: CASSDRSSYNSPLHF.

V is TRBV28 and J is TRBJ1-5; D is ambiguous. V gave up 7 bases and J gave up 9 bases, with 7 bases separating them. The germline gives CDR1 MDHEN, CDR2 SYDVKM. This CDR3 contains 10 residues. In nucleotides, the CDR3 is TGTGCCAGCAATCACCGGCCCCAGCATTTT. Translation gives CASNHRPQHF.

The chain uses TRBV7-6 and TRBJ2-7; TRBD1 matches at 9 bases. Germline V gives CDR1 SGHVS, CDR2 FNYEAQ. J was trimmed by 4 bases and V by 5 bases; bases with no gene match: 6. The CDR3 extends over 14 amino acids. CDR3 region: CASSLGTGLYEQYF. The CDR3 DNA is TGTGCCAGCAGCCTAGGGACAGGGTTGTACGAGCAGTACTTC.

The chain links TRBV5-7 to TRBJ2-4; possible D gene TRBD1, 6 bases. TRBV5-7 is given ORF status, its function remaining uncertain. The CDR3 is made up of 16 amino acids. V lost 0 bases to trimming and J lost 0 bases, with 10 bases between them. The CDR3 nucleotides are TGTGCCAGCAGCTTGGCCGGGACACAAGCCAAAAACATTCAGTACTTC. This codes for CASSLAGTQAKNIQYF.

This chain uses TRBV5-4 with TRBJ1-3; D is perhaps TRBD1 (5 bases). Germline CDR1 and CDR2: SGHNT and YYREEE (reference sequence). Trimming removed 1 base at V and 0 bases at J, with 11 bases between. The CDR3 has 16 residues. Written as DNA, the CDR3 is TGTGCCAGCAGCTTGTTGGGGGGGGACTCTGGAAACACCATATATTTT. It codes for CASSLLGGDSGNTIYF.

The chain recombines TRBV7-2 with TRBJ2-1, with no clear D. V was trimmed by 1 base and J by 6 bases, leaving 16 bases between them. The CDR3 covers 16 residues. CDR1 and CDR2 (germline): SGHTA, FQGNSA. CDR3 sequence reads: CASSLVGSVAANEQFF. CDR3 DNA sequence: TGTGCCAGCAGCTTAGTCGGCAGCGTGGCAGCCAATGAGCAGTTCTTC. The variable domain in full, with the rest retrieved from reference TRBV7-2 and TRBJ2-1, is GAGVSQSPSNKVTEKGKDVELRCDPISGHTALYWYRQSLGQGLEFLIYFQGNSAPDKSGLPSDRFSAERTGGSVSTLTIQRTQQEDSAVYLCASSLVGSVAANEQFFGPGTRLTVL.

The rearrangement uses TRBV7-2 and TRBJ1-2; 9 positions agree with TRBD1. CDR3 length equals 15 residues. V gave up 7 bases and J gave up 3 bases; unmatched junction bases: 9. Germline V gene sequence: CDR1 SGHTA, CDR2 FQGNSA. The CDR3 bases are TGTGCCAGCACCCGGGAGGGACAGGGCCACTATGGCTACACCTTC. Translation gives CASTREGQGHYGYTF.

This CDR3 reads CASSPVRETEAFF. The CDR3 nucleotides read TGTGCCAGCTCACCAGTCCGGGAGACTGAAGCTTTCTTT. The J gene is TRBJ1-1, the V gene TRBV18, with D uncertain. V was cut by 2 bases and J by 5 bases, with 9 bases left in between. The CDR3 consists of 13 residues. Germline V gives CDR1 KGHSH, CDR2 LQKENI.

The genes are TRBV25-1 and TRBJ2-5, with TRBD1 matching over 7 bases. CDR3 length: 16 amino acids. J gave up 5 bases and V 0 bases, and 9 bases lay outside the gene matches. Germline loops: CDR1 MGHDK, CDR2 SYGVNS. Here the CDR3 reads CASSEYLAGGFETQYF. The CDR3 bases are TGTGCCAGCAGTGAATATTTGGCAGGGGGTTTCGAGACCCAGTACTTC. Looking up the rest from reference TRBV25-1 and TRBJ2-5 gives the full variable domain: EADIYQTPRYLVIGTGKKITLECSQTMGHDKMYWYQQDPGMELHLIHYSYGVNSTEKGDLSSESTVSRIRTEHFPLTLESARPSHTSQYLCASSEYLAGGFETQYFGPGTRLLVL.

The chain joins TRBV2 to TRBJ1-3, with 7 bases matching TRBD1. The V segment lost 2 bases and the J segment 0 bases; nucleotides outside the gene matches: 10. CDR3 length: 18 residues. Looked up from germline, CDR1 is SNHLY and CDR2 is FYNNEI. CDR3 protein: CASSEYGRTGDSGNTIYF. DNA of the CDR3: TGTGCCAGCAGTGAATATGGGAGGACAGGCGACTCTGGAAACACCATATATTTT.